This T cell receptor beta chain was identified in a study of OX40 agonist ivuxolimab in advanced cancers. The overall study: Ivuxolimab, which is an agonistic anti-OX40 (CD134) antibody, was administered to the patients. The study enrolled dose-escalation patients with hepatocellular carcinoma, melanoma, renal cell or head and neck cancer. Study-wide findings and caveats: The authors also found low normalized T-cell clonal expansion in some nonresponders.

Produced via immunoSEQ multiplex PCR; TCRdb's table is partial and in-frame only. The sample yields tens of thousands of clones, around four fifths seen once. This clone was recorded a few times. Antigen specificity is unknown. V was pared by 2 bases and J by 0 bases, with 8 bases between. There are 14 residues in the CDR3. Germline V CDR1 and CDR2: GTSNPN, SVGIG (reference sequence). This chain joins TRBV30 and TRBJ1-3; D gene uncertain. Sequenced material: CD4+ or CD8+ T cells sorted from blood, taken in a trial of the OX40 agonist ivuxolimab. The receptor was derived from an adult with an advanced solid tumor such as melanoma, head and neck, liver or kidney cancer. The CDR3 DNA is TGTGCCTGGAGTTTCGCAGGCTCTGGAAACACCATATATTTT. Amino acid sequence: CAWSFAGSGNTIYF. Filled out from reference TRBV30 and TRBJ1-3, the complete variable domain reads SQTIHQWPATLVQPVGSPLSLECTVEGTSNPNLYWYRQAAGRGLQLLFYSVGIGQISSEVPQNLSASRPQDRQFILSSKKLLLSDSGFYLCAWSFAGSGNTIYFGEGSWLTVV.